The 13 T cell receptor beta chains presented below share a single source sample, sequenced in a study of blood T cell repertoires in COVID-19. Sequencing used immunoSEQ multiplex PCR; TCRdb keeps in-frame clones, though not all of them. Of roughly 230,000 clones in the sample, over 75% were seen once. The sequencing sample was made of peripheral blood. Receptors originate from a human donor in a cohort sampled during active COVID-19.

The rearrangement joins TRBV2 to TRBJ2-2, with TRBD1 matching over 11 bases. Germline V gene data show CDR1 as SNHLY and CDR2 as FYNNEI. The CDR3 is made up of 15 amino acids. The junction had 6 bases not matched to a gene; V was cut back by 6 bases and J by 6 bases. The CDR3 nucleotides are TGTGCCAGCAGCCCGGACAGGGGGCGTCCCGGGGAGCTGTTTTTT. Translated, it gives CASSPDRGRPGELFF.

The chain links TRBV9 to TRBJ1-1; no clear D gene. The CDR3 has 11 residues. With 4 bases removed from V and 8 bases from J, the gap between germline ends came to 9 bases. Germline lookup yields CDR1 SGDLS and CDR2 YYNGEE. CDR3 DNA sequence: TGTGCCAGCAGCCCCTACCCCGAAGCTTTCTTT. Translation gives CASSPYPEAFF.

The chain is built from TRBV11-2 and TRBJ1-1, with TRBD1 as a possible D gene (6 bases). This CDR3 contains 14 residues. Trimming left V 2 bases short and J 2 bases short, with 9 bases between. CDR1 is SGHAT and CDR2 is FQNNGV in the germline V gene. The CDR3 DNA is TGTGCCAGCAGCTTAACACAGGGAAACACTGAAGCTTTCTTT. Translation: CASSLTQGNTEAFF.

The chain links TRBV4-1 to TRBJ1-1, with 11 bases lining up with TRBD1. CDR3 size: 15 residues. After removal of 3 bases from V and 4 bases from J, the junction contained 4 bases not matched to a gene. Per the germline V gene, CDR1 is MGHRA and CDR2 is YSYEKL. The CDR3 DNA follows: TGCGCCAGCAGCCATAGGACAGGGGGCGTCACTGAAGCTTTCTTT. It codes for CASSHRTGGVTEAFF.

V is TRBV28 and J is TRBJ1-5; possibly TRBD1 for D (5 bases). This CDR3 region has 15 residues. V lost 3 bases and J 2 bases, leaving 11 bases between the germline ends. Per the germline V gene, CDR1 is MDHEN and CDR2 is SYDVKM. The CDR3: CASSLGLLGNQPQHF. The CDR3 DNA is TGTGCCAGCAGTTTGGGGCTTTTGGGCAATCAGCCCCAGCATTTT.

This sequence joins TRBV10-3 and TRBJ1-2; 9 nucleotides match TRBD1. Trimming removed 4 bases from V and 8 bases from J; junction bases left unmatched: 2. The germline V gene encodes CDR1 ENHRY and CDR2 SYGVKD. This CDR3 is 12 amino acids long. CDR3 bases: TGTGCCATCAGTGGGGACAGGGCAGGCTACACCTTC. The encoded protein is CAISGDRAGYTF.

CDR3 residues: CASSRAAVDYEQYF. The CDR3, as DNA: TGTGCCAGCAGCCGTGCAGCGGTGGACTACGAGCAGTACTTC. This sequence joins TRBV7-9 and TRBJ2-7; possible D gene TRBD2, 5 bases. Germline V CDR1 and CDR2: SEHNR, FQNEAQ (reference sequence). This CDR3 comprises 14 residues. V was shortened by 5 bases and J by 3 bases, with 14 bases between the two germline ends.

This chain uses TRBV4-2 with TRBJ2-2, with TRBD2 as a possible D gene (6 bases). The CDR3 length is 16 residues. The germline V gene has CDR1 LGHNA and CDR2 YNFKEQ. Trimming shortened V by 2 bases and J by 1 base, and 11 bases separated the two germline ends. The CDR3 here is CASSQNWGVNTGELFF. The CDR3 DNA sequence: TGTGCCAGCAGCCAAAACTGGGGGGTGAACACCGGGGAGCTGTTTTTT.

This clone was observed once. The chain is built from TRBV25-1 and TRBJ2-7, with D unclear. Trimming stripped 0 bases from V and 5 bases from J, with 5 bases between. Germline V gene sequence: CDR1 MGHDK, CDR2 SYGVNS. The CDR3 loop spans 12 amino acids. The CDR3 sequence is CASSEYPNEQYF. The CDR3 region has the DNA TGTGCCAGCAGTGAATACCCCAACGAGCAGTACTTC.

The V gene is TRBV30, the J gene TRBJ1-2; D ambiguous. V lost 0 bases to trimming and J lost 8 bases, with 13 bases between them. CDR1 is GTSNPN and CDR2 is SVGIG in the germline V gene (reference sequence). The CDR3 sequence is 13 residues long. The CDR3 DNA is TGTGCCTGGAGTGTACTAACCTCGACGGGCTACACCTTC. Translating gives CAWSVLTSTGYTF.

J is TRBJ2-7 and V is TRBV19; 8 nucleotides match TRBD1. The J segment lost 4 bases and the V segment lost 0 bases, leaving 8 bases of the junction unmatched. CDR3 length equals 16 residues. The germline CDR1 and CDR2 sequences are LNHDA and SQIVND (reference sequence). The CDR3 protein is CASSIDRRQGRYEQYF. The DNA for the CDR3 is TGTGCCAGTAGTATAGACCGACGACAGGGGCGTTACGAGCAGTACTTC. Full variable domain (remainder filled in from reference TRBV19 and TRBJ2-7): DGGITQSPKYLFRKEGQNVTLSCEQNLNHDAMYWYRQDPGQGLRLIYYSQIVNDFQKGDIAEGYSVSREKKESFPLTVTSAQKNPTAFYLCASSIDRRQGRYEQYFGPGTRLTVT.

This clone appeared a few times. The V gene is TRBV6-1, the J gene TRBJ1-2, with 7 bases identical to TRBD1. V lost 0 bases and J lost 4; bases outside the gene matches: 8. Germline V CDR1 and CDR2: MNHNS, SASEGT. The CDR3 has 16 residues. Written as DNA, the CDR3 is TGTGCCAGCAGTGAAGCCTATATCGACAGGGTCTATGGCTACACCTTC. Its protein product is CASSEAYIDRVYGYTF.

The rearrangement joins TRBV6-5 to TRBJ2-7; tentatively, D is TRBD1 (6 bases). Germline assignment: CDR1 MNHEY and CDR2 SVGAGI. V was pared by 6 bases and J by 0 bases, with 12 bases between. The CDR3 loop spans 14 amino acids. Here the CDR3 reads CASRSDSTSYEQYF. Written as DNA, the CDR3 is TGTGCCAGCAGGTCGGACAGTACCTCCTACGAGCAGTACTTC.